The clone carrying this T cell receptor beta chain was observed a few times. Its antigen is unknown. The data were obtained in a study of cytomegalovirus exposure and HLA in healthy donors. PCR amplification relied on 60 Vbeta primers (plus 13 Jbeta primers). The repertoire was sequenced with immunoSEQ multiplex PCR; TCRdb's copy has only in-frame clones and lacks some. The sample shows about 160,000 clones, 70% to 85% of them seen only once. Findings and caveats of the study: In a later analysis, TCR beta V- and J-gene trimming was associated with a missense DCLRE1C variant.

Source material: PBMCs. The clonotype comes from a man aged 40-55 years in good health and CMV-seronegative.

CDR3 nucleotides: TGTGCCAGCAGCGTAGTCGGAGGGCCCTCCGGGGAGCTGTTTTTT. It encodes CASSVVGGPSGELFF. The rearrangement uses TRBV9 and TRBJ2-2, with D perhaps matching TRBD2 (6 bases). The V gene's germline CDR1 is SGDLS and CDR2 YYNGEE. Trimming removed 0 bases from V and 6 bases from J, with 12 bases in between. The CDR3 loop spans 15 amino acids.